What follows are 11 T cell receptor beta chains derived from one specimen sequenced in a study of a mutant IDH1 vaccine in newly diagnosed glioma. Antigen specificity for these receptors is unknown. Time point meaning: week 47, end of study. Every vaccination contained 300 ug of the mutant IDH1 20-mer peptide and was paired with topical imiquimod. Some clones are missing from TCRdb's copy, which holds only in-frame ones; the method was immunoSEQ multiplex PCR. Among approximately 31,000 clones listed, roughly 84% were seen once. The sequences come from PBMCs, collected from a glioma patient whose treatment included an IDH1 peptide vaccine. Receptor source: a man in his thirties or forties with glioma.

This sequence joins TRBV28 and TRBJ1-2; D unresolved. CDR3 length: 13 amino acids. The germline V gene encodes CDR1 MDHEN and CDR2 SYDVKM. The V gene lost 7 bases and the J gene lost 5 bases, with 14 bases spanning the gap. For the CDR3, the DNA is TGTGCCAGCACCCCTGTAGAGGAGTATGGCTACACCTTC. It yields the protein CASTPVEEYGYTF.

The chain couples TRBV13 to TRBJ2-7, with TRBD2 matching 14 bases. Per germline, CDR1 PRHDT and CDR2 FYEKMQ (reference sequence). V gave up 6 bases and J gave up 0 bases; unmatched junction bases: 10. The CDR3 runs 18 residues. DNA of the CDR3: TGTGCCAGCAGGGGGGGGACTAGCGGGGGACGATTCTCCTACGAGCAGTACTTC. This codes for CASRGGTSGGRFSYEQYF.

This clone appeared a single time. V gene TRBV4-1 combines with J gene TRBJ1-5; the D gene is possibly TRBD1 (6 bases). CDR3 length equals 13 residues. V gave up 3 bases and J gave up 4 bases, with 7 bases separating them. Germline V CDR1 and CDR2: MGHRA, YSYEKL. The CDR3 DNA is TGCGCCAGCAGCCAGGGGGCGAATCAGCCCCAGCATTTT. This codes for CASSQGANQPQHF.

The chain recombines TRBV5-6 with TRBJ1-1, with 7 positions matching TRBD1. The CDR3 extends over 17 amino acids. V lost 4 bases, J lost 5 bases, and 17 bases stayed unmatched. CDR1 SGHDT and CDR2 YYEEEE come from the germline V gene. The chain's CDR3 is CASSGDSSPGAATEAFF. The CDR3 region has the DNA TGTGCCAGCAGCGGGGACAGTTCTCCGGGGGCAGCGACTGAAGCTTTCTTT. Full variable domain (missing parts from reference TRBV5-6 and TRBJ1-1): DAGVTQSPTHLIKTRGQQVTLRCSPKSGHDTVSWYQQALGQGPQFIFQYYEEEERQRGNFPDRFSGHQFPNYSSELNVNALLLGDSALYLCASSGDSSPGAATEAFFGQGTRLTVV.

The rearrangement links TRBV9 to TRBJ2-3, with D possibly being TRBD2 (6 bases). CDR1 is SGDLS and CDR2 is YYNGEE in the germline V gene. The CDR3 sequence is 14 residues long. Between the trimmed V and J ends, which lost 3 bases and 4 bases, there was a span of 12 bases. CDR3 region: CASSGIAAADTQYF. CDR3 DNA: TGTGCCAGCAGCGGTATAGCGGCGGCAGATACGCAGTATTTT.

Only one count was recorded for this clone. The chain employs TRBV5-1 and TRBJ2-1; 11 positions match TRBD2. Germline V gene data show CDR1 as SGHRS and CDR2 as YFSETQ. The J segment lost 8 bases and the V segment lost 0 bases, leaving 13 bases of the junction unmatched. The CDR3 length is 18 residues. The CDR3 spells CASSLAIKGLAGGDEQFF. DNA for the CDR3: TGCGCCAGCAGCTTGGCCATAAAGGGCCTAGCGGGAGGCGATGAGCAGTTCTTC.

The genes are TRBV6-6 and TRBJ1-2; D might be TRBD1 (5 bases). Between the trimmed V and J ends, which lost 0 bases and 6 bases, there was a span of 11 bases. Germline CDR1 reads MNHNY; CDR2 reads SVGAGI (reference sequence). This CDR3 comprises 14 residues. The CDR3 loop is CASSYSGQGDGYTF. CDR3 nucleotide sequence: TGTGCCAGCAGTTACTCCGGGCAGGGAGATGGCTACACCTTC.

The chain employs TRBV18 and TRBJ1-1; 9 positions match TRBD1. Germline V gene data show CDR1 as KGHSH and CDR2 as LQKENI. The trim removed 3 bases at V and 1 base at J, leaving 6 bases unmatched. The CDR3 consists of 16 residues. CDR3 in amino acids: CASSPTPGQGNTEAFF. The CDR3 region has the DNA TGTGCCAGCTCACCTACTCCGGGACAGGGGAACACTGAAGCTTTCTTT.

The chain links TRBV29-1 to TRBJ2-7; TRBD1 matches 10 bases. CDR3 size: 16 residues. V trimming: 8 bases; J trimming: 6 bases; junction bases outside the gene matches: 19. Germline V CDR1 and CDR2: SQVTM, ANQGSEA. CDR3 sequence reads: CSIEPDWGQGRSEQYF. The CDR3 nucleotides read TGCAGCATCGAACCTGATTGGGGACAGGGGCGGTCCGAGCAGTACTTC.

The rearrangement joins TRBV6-5 to TRBJ2-1; the match to TRBD2 covers 7 bases. Germline values: CDR1 MNHEY, CDR2 SVGAGI. CDR3 length equals 13 residues. V shed 3 bases, J shed 8 bases, and the junction held 4 bases outside the gene matches. CDR3 sequence reads: CASSYRRGYEQFF. The CDR3 nucleotides read TGTGCCAGCAGTTATCGGCGGGGGTATGAGCAGTTCTTC.

The chain employs TRBV19 and TRBJ2-1, with D possibly matching TRBD2 (6 bases). Germline CDR1 reads LNHDA; CDR2 reads SQIVND (reference sequence). The V gene lost 6 bases and the J gene lost 0 bases, with 12 bases spanning the gap. This CDR3 has 15 amino acids. CDR3 sequence (DNA): TGTGCCAGTAGGATTAGCGGCTACTCCTACAATGAGCAGTTCTTC. Its protein is CASRISGYSYNEQFF.